This T cell receptor beta chain emerged from a study of read filtering for tumor transcriptome and immune sequencing. The overall study: Among patients, approximately 17 were male and approximately 15 female, aged about 47 to 85 (mean about 70). General observations from the study: This fraction held mixed bone marrow immune cells after CD138-negative sorting. Correlation between methods rose after single-read clonotypes were removed.

This library used around 0.4 ug RNA and molecular barcoded adaptors spanning alpha/delta and beta/gamma chains. TCRdb recomputed calls from the reads with MiXCR, one row per CDR3 protein. The sample shows about 22,000 distinct CDR3 sequences, roughly an eighth of them seen only once. A word on this clonotype: Antigen: not known.

CDR1 and CDR2 from the germline V gene are SGHDT and YYEEEE. The CDR3 runs 16 residues. Trimming removed 2 bases at V and 0 bases at J, with 11 bases between. This sequence originates from a donor at least 40 years old with multiple myeloma. The sequenced sample consisted of a population of CD138-negative cells sorted from bone marrow. The gene calls are TRBV5-6 and TRBJ2-2, with D unclear. CDR3 in DNA: TGTGCCAGCAGCTTTCTGTCGGCGACGAACACCGGGGAGCTGTTTTTT. Translation gives CASSFLSATNTGELFF. The full variable domain, in which reference TRBV5-6 and TRBJ2-2 provide the parts outside the CDR3, is DAGVTQSPTHLIKTRGQQVTLRCSPKSGHDTVSWYQQALGQGPQFIFQYYEEEERQRGNFPDRFSGHQFPNYSSELNVNALLLGDSALYLCASSFLSATNTGELFFGEGSRLTVL.